What follows is one T cell receptor beta chain and its context. The data stem from a study of T cell responses to AZD1222 COVID-19 vaccine. V was pared by 6 bases and J by 3 bases, with 3 bases between. The CDR3 spans 9 residues. CDR1 and CDR2 (germline): DFQATT, SNEGSKA (reference sequence). Libraries were prepared by immunoSEQ multiplex PCR; TCRdb keeps only in-frame clonotypes and omits some of them. This sample has roughly 100,000 clones, with roughly 89% found just once. The sequence was obtained from an adult who received the AZD1222 COVID-19 vaccine. The rearrangement joins TRBV20-1 to TRBJ2-7; D gene ambiguous. The sequences come from peripheral blood, collected 28 days after the second AZD1222 dose. The CDR3 coding sequence is TGCAGTGCCCACTACGAGCAGTACTTC. This gives the protein CSAHYEQYF.